Sequencing of this T cell receptor beta chain was carried out in a study of technical replicates of blood from several donors. The method was immunoSEQ multiplex PCR; TCRdb's version includes in-frame clones alone and lacks a portion of them. Of more than 65,000 clones in the sample, around 97% were seen once. The J segment lost 4 bases and the V segment lost 0 bases, leaving 7 bases of the junction unmatched. CDR3 length: 16 amino acids. Germline V gene sequence: CDR1 MNHEY, CDR2 SVGAGI. Sequenced material: T cells isolated from PBMCs. This sequence was found in a human donor in good health. The V call is TRBV6-5, the J call TRBJ2-3; 7 nucleotides agree with TRBD1. CDR3: CASSYSINRGPDTQYF. The CDR3 nucleotides read TGTGCCAGCAGTTACTCTATTAACAGGGGCCCAGATACGCAGTATTTT.